The 14 T cell receptor beta chains presented below share a single source sample, sequenced in a study of T cell responses to AZD1222 COVID-19 vaccine. Measured with immunoSEQ multiplex PCR; TCRdb has only the in-frame clones, and not every one. The data show 80,000 to 90,000 clones, just over 90% seen once. The sample was peripheral blood, taken 28 days after the second AZD1222 dose. These receptors originate from an adult who received the AZD1222 COVID-19 vaccine.

The gene calls are TRBV7-6 and TRBJ1-4; TRBD1 matches 7 bases. Trimming cost V 2 bases and J 0 bases; bases outside gene matches: 12. The length of the CDR3 is 19 residues. Germline V gene lookup returns CDR1 SGHVS and CDR2 FNYEAQ. CDR3 nucleotides: TGTGCCAGCAGCTTATTACCCAGGGGGGGGTTTGCAACTAATGAAAAACTGTTTTTT. Its protein product is CASSLLPRGGFATNEKLFF. Drawing the rest from reference TRBV7-6 and TRBJ1-4, the complete variable domain is GAGVSQSPRYKVTKRGQDVALRCDPISGHVSLYWYRQALGQGPEFLTYFNYEAQQDKSGLPNDRFSAERPEGSISTLTIQRTEQRDSAMYRCASSLLPRGGFATNEKLFFGSGTQLSVL.

This chain uses TRBV24-1 with TRBJ2-4; possible D gene TRBD1, 6 bases. CDR1 and CDR2 (germline): KGHDR, SFDVKD. V was cut by 4 bases and J by 0 bases, with 18 bases left in between. This CDR3 is 18 amino acids long. CDR3 bases: TGTGCCACCAGTGAGCCCCCCGGCAGGGGATTAGCCAAAAACATTCAGTACTTC. Translating it yields CATSEPPGRGLAKNIQYF.

This chain connects TRBV11-2 to TRBJ1-5; D gene uncertain. This CDR3 is built from 13 residues. The germline V and J ends were trimmed by 0 bases and 6 bases, with 6 bases remaining between them. Germline V gives CDR1 SGHAT, CDR2 FQNNGV. This CDR3 reads CASSLEAGQPQHF. The CDR3 coding sequence is TGTGCCAGCAGCTTAGAAGCTGGTCAGCCCCAGCATTTT. Filled out from reference TRBV11-2 and TRBJ1-5, the complete variable domain reads EAGVAQSPRYKIIEKRQSVAFWCNPISGHATLYWYQQILGQGPKLLIQFQNNGVVDDSQLPKDRFSAERLKGVDSTLKIQPAKLEDSAVYLCASSLEAGQPQHFGDGTRLSIL.

The chain has TRBV10-1 and TRBJ1-1; D gene unclear. Germline values: CDR1 WNHNN, CDR2 SYGVQD (reference sequence). The ends were cut back, 0 bases at V and 1 base at J, with 6 bases in the middle. The CDR3 is 14 amino acids. The CDR3 sequence: CASSESGRNTEAFF. CDR3 sequence (DNA): TGCGCCAGCAGTGAGTCCGGCAGGAACACTGAAGCTTTCTTT.

The V and J genes are TRBV7-2 and TRBJ2-5; 12 nucleotides match TRBD2. The CDR3 covers 16 residues. V was clipped by 1 base and J by 2 bases; unmatched bases: 2. CDR1 is SGHTA and CDR2 is FQGNSA in the germline V gene. DNA for the CDR3: TGTGCCAGCAGCTTAGGACTAGCGGGGGATCAAGAGACCCAGTACTTC. It translates to CASSLGLAGDQETQYF. Full variable domain (remainder filled in from reference TRBV7-2 and TRBJ2-5): GAGVSQSPSNKVTEKGKDVELRCDPISGHTALYWYRQSLGQGLEFLIYFQGNSAPDKSGLPSDRFSAERTGGSVSTLTIQRTQQEDSAVYLCASSLGLAGDQETQYFGPGTRLLVL.

The V and J genes are TRBV10-1 and TRBJ1-1, with no clear D. The CDR3 contains 13 residues. From germline, CDR1 is WNHNN and CDR2 SYGVQD (reference sequence). V was clipped by 2 bases and J by 8 bases, with 12 bases between them. CDR3 nucleotide sequence: TGCGCCAGCAGTGAGCCTTCCGTTGCGGAAGCTTTCTTT. Its protein product is CASSEPSVAEAFF.

The CDR3 DNA sequence: TGTGCCAGCAGGCCGGGAGGATACAATGAGCAGTTCTTC. Translated: CASRPGGYNEQFF. The chain couples TRBV6-5 to TRBJ2-1; TRBD2 matches 7 bases. Per the germline V gene, CDR1 is MNHEY and CDR2 is SVGAGI. V trimming: 6 bases; J trimming: 4 bases; junction bases outside the gene matches: 3. This CDR3 comprises 13 residues.

This clone has only one observation. This rearrangement joins TRBV18 to TRBJ2-3; D is uncertain. CDR1 and CDR2 (germline): KGHSH, LQKENI. CDR3 size: 13 residues. Between the trimmed V and J ends, which lost 4 bases and 4 bases, there was a span of 9 bases. CDR3 DNA: TGTGCCAGCTCACTGTCGGGCTCAGATACGCAGTATTTT. Translation: CASSLSGSDTQYF.

The V call is TRBV6-5, the J call TRBJ2-5; no firm D call. From germline, CDR1 is MNHEY and CDR2 SVGAGI. The CDR3 totals 15 residues. Trimming cost V 2 bases and J 5 bases, with 15 bases left between them. The CDR3 DNA reads TGTGCCAGCAGTTACCGTCTTTGGCTTCAGGAGACCCAGTACTTC. Its translation: CASSYRLWLQETQYF.

V gene TRBV5-1 combines with J gene TRBJ1-3; no clear D. This CDR3 spans 13 amino acids. V dropped 0 bases and J dropped 0 bases, with 1 base sitting between them. CDR1 is SGHRS and CDR2 is YFSETQ in the germline V gene. The CDR3 DNA sequence: TGCGCCAGCAGCTTGGGCTCTGGAAACACCATATATTTT. Translated: CASSLGSGNTIYF.

Only one count was recorded for this clone. The chain links TRBV19 to TRBJ2-4; D is perhaps TRBD1 (6 bases). Trimming pared 7 bases from V and 7 bases from J, leaving 14 bases between. CDR3 size: 13 residues. CDR1 and CDR2 (germline): LNHDA, SQIVND (reference sequence). CDR3 coding DNA: TGTGCCAGTATTGAACAGGGCGTGAACATTCAGTACTTC. The encoded protein is CASIEQGVNIQYF.

The V and J genes are TRBV18 and TRBJ1-5; D gene ambiguous. The CDR3 extends over 13 amino acids. Germline V gene lookup returns CDR1 KGHSH and CDR2 LQKENI. V dropped 2 bases and J dropped 5 bases, with 7 bases sitting between them. DNA of the CDR3: TGTGCCAGCTCACCAAGGGCGGATCAGCCCCAGCATTTT. It yields the protein CASSPRADQPQHF.

The gene calls are TRBV29-1 and TRBJ1-2; 8 nucleotides line up with TRBD1. This CDR3 has 13 amino acids. Germline V gene data show CDR1 as SQVTM and CDR2 as ANQGSEA. V lost 6 bases, J lost 1 base, and 4 bases stayed unmatched. CDR3 sequence: CSVKQGGNYGYTF. The CDR3 DNA sequence: TGCAGCGTCAAACAGGGGGGTAACTATGGCTACACCTTC.

The chain links TRBV7-2 to TRBJ2-3; TRBD1 agrees at 7 bases. CDR3 length: 16 amino acids. Germline V CDR1 and CDR2: SGHTA, FQGNSA. V was pared by 4 bases and J by 1 base, with 8 bases of the junction left unmatched. CDR3 residues: CASSSNRGGRTDTQYF. In DNA form, the CDR3 reads TGTGCCAGCAGCTCGAACAGAGGGGGCCGCACAGATACGCAGTATTTT.